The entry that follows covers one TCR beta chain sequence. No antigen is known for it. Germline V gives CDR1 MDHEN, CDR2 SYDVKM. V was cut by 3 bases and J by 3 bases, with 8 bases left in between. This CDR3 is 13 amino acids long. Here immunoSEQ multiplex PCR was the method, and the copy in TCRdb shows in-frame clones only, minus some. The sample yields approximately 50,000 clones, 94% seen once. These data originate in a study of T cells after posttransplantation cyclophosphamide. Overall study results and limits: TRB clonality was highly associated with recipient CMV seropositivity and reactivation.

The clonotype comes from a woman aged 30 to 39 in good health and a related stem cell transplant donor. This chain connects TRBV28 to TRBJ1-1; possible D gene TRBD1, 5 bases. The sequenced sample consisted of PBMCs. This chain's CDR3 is CASSFRAYTEAFF. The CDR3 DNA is TGTGCCAGCAGTTTCAGGGCCTACACTGAAGCTTTCTTT.